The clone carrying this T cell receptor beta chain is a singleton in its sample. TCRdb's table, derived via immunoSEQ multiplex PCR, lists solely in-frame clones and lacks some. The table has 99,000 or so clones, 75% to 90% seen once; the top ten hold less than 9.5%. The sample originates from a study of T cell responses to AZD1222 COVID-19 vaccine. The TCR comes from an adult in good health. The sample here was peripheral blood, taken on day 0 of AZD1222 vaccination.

The CDR3 loop is CASSSTTWTRAYEQYF. The CDR3 DNA is TGTGCCAGCAGCTCTACTACCTGGACGCGAGCCTACGAGCAGTACTTC. The V and J genes are TRBV7-2 and TRBJ2-7; D not resolved. The CDR3 contains 16 residues. The V end lost 4 bases, the J end lost 2 bases, and 18 bases lay between the germline ends. Looked up from germline, CDR1 is SGHTA and CDR2 is FQGNSA. Filled out from reference TRBV7-2 and TRBJ2-7, the complete variable domain reads GAGVSQSPSNKVTEKGKDVELRCDPISGHTALYWYRQSLGQGLEFLIYFQGNSAPDKSGLPSDRFSAERTGGSVSTLTIQRTQQEDSAVYLCASSSTTWTRAYEQYFGPGTRLTVT.